Following are 18 T cell receptor beta chains from one sample sequenced in a study of early T cells in non-severe SARS-CoV-2 infection (dated by TCRdb to 2020 to 2023). Library creation used 5' RACE. Reads for this sample came from a NextSeq 500. Through fastp at Q25 and MiXCR, TCRdb rebuilt clones from the public reads, retaining in-frame beta chains. Entries that share a CDR3 protein sequence are merged under the most common genes and DNA. Across this sample there are more than 80,000 distinct CDR3 sequences, with around 10% seen only once. The ten largest clones add up to roughly 5% of the sample. Sequenced input: whole blood. All receptors derive from an adult who was a healthcare worker with PCR-confirmed SARS-CoV-2 infection or an uninfected control (not recorded which).

The rearrangement links TRBV29-1 to TRBJ2-7, with 7 positions matching TRBD1. Unmatched junction bases numbered 6, after V lost 5 bases and J lost 2 bases. The CDR3 contains 13 residues. In germline, CDR1 is SQVTM, CDR2 ANQGSEA. DNA for the CDR3: TGCAGCGTTCGGAACAGGGGAACCTACGAGCAGTACTTC. It yields the protein CSVRNRGTYEQYF.

The gene calls are TRBV7-9 and TRBJ2-3, with D possibly TRBD2 on 5 matching bases. The CDR3 length is 14 residues. Trimming removed 4 bases from V and 10 bases from J, with 18 bases in between. CDR1 is SEHNR and CDR2 is FQNEAQ in the germline V gene (reference sequence). The CDR3 sequence: CASSSYRDSDSQYF. The CDR3 region has the DNA TGTGCCAGCAGCTCGTACCGGGATTCCGACTCGCAGTATTTT.

Many counts were recorded for this clonotype. The chain combines TRBV29-1 with TRBJ1-1, with D hard to call. Germline V lookup: CDR1 SQVTM, CDR2 ANQGSEA. There are 12 residues in the CDR3. V lost 5 bases to trimming and J lost 6 bases, with 13 bases between them. The DNA for the CDR3 is TGCAGCGTTCGGGTCCGTTTCTCTGAAGCTTTCTTT. This codes for CSVRVRFSEAFF.

This clonotype was seen repeatedly, ten times or more. J is TRBJ1-5 and V is TRBV2; D gene uncertain. Looked up from germline, CDR1 is SNHLY and CDR2 is FYNNEI. The CDR3 has 16 residues. V was cut by 4 bases and J by 6 bases, with 19 bases left in between. The CDR3 region is CASSGGGATPIQPQHF. The CDR3 DNA sequence: TGTGCCAGCAGTGGGGGAGGCGCAACCCCAATTCAGCCCCAGCATTTT.

This clonotype has a count of ten or more. V usage is TRBV7-9 and J usage is TRBJ1-4; D is ambiguous. Deletions cut 5 bases from V and 0 bases from J, with 13 bases between. This CDR3 spans 16 amino acids. Germline CDR1 reads SEHNR; CDR2 reads FQNEAQ (reference sequence). CDR3 DNA: TGTGCCAGCAGCCGCTCCGGAGGTCCAACTAATGAAAAACTGTTTTTT. It specifies CASSRSGGPTNEKLFF.

This clonotype was counted at least ten times. The V call is TRBV28, the J call TRBJ1-4, with a weak D call TRBD1 (5 bases). This CDR3 has 15 amino acids. In germline, CDR1 is MDHEN, CDR2 SYDVKM. V was clipped by 3 bases and J by 5 bases, with 13 bases between them. This CDR3 reads CASSFRPGTNEKLFF. The CDR3, as DNA: TGTGCCAGCAGTTTTCGGCCAGGGACGAATGAAAAACTGTTTTTT.

The genes are TRBV19 and TRBJ1-5, with D perhaps matching TRBD1 (5 bases). CDR3 length: 14 residues. From germline, CDR1 is LNHDA and CDR2 SQIVND (reference sequence). V was shortened by 11 bases and J by 5 bases, with 19 bases between the two germline ends. CDR3 sequence: CACHRNLGDQPQHF. The CDR3 DNA is TGTGCCTGCCACAGAAATCTAGGGGATCAGCCCCAGCATTTT.

This chain joins TRBV6-2 or TRBV6-3 and TRBJ2-3; TRBD2 might be the D (5 bases). The CDR3 has 16 residues. V was trimmed by 0 bases and J by 5 bases, leaving 15 bases between them. Germline V gene data show CDR1 as MNHEY and CDR2 as SVGEGT. The CDR3 reads CASSYSASSRGDTQYF. The CDR3 DNA reads TGTGCCAGCAGTTACTCGGCTAGCTCCCGCGGAGATACGCAGTATTTT.

This clonotype came up many times. The rearrangement links TRBV5-6 to TRBJ2-5; TRBD1 might be the D (6 bases). V shed 1 base and J shed 1 base, with 11 bases lying between them. CDR3 length: 15 amino acids. Germline-derived CDR1 and CDR2 are SGHDT and YYEEEE. The CDR3 DNA follows: TGTGCCAGCAGCTTGAGGACAGAATTCCAAGAGACCCAGTACTTC. Its translation: CASSLRTEFQETQYF.

The chain carries TRBV7-9 and TRBJ1-2; D call uncertain. Germline V gene data show CDR1 as SEHNR and CDR2 as FQNEAQ (reference sequence). Trimming pared 7 bases from V and 7 bases from J, leaving 16 bases between. The CDR3 spans 13 residues. The CDR3 sequence is CASTLPTVGGYTF. The CDR3 DNA is TGTGCCAGCACCCTACCCACGGTTGGTGGCTACACCTTC.

The chain carries TRBV10-1 and TRBJ2-3, with 12 positions matching TRBD2. The CDR3 totals 16 residues. Germline V gene sequence: CDR1 WNHNN, CDR2 SYGVQD (reference sequence). J lost 1 base, V lost 5 bases, and 4 bases had no gene match. The CDR3 DNA sequence: TGCGCCAGCAGTAAGACTAGCGGGGGACGCACAGATACGCAGTATTTT. Protein product: CASSKTSGGRTDTQYF.

V and J are TRBV2 and TRBJ2-1; D possibly uses TRBD1 or TRBD2 (5 bases each). CDR3 size: 16 residues. Trimming took off 7 bases at V and 0 bases at J, with 16 bases between the two ends. Germline V lookup: CDR1 SNHLY, CDR2 FYNNEI. CDR3 bases: TGTGCCAGCACCCGACAAGGGACCCGCTCCTACAATGAGCAGTTCTTC. Its translation is CASTRQGTRSYNEQFF.

The J gene is TRBJ1-6, the V gene TRBV6-6, with D unresolved. CDR3 length: 17 amino acids. The V and J ends lost 5 bases and 0 bases respectively, with 14 bases between them. Germline CDR1 reads MNHNY; CDR2 reads SVGAGI (reference sequence). The CDR3 DNA sequence: TGTGCCAGCAGTCTCGACCCACCTAGCTCCTATAATTCACCCCTCCACTTT. Amino acids: CASSLDPPSSYNSPLHF.

The V gene is TRBV27, the J gene TRBJ1-5; the D gene is possibly TRBD1 (6 bases). V was clipped by 4 bases and J by 2 bases, with 15 bases between them. In germline, CDR1 is MNHEY, CDR2 SMNVEV (reference sequence). The CDR3 has 16 amino acids. Written as DNA, the CDR3 is TGTGCCAGCAGTTATGCCGGGGGCGCAGGCAATCAGCCCCAGCATTTT. Its translation: CASSYAGGAGNQPQHF.

Only a few counts were recorded for this clonotype. V is TRBV2 and J is TRBJ1-2; possible D gene TRBD1, 5 bases. Germline assignment: CDR1 SNHLY and CDR2 FYNNEI. This CDR3 has 15 residues. Trimming cost V 2 bases and J 6 bases, with 16 bases left between them. The CDR3 is CASSEMGPKTDGYTF. CDR3 nucleotide sequence: TGTGCCAGCAGTGAAATGGGGCCCAAGACGGATGGCTACACCTTC.

This clonotype occurred a few times. The chain carries TRBV6-1 and TRBJ1-2; 10 bases line up with TRBD1. CDR1 and CDR2 (germline): MNHNS, SASEGT. V shed 4 bases and J 9 bases; nucleotides not matched to a gene: 8. There are 14 residues in the CDR3. The CDR3: CASSVRGTGVRYTF. In nucleotides, the CDR3 is TGTGCCAGCAGTGTCCGCGGGACAGGGGTCCGCTACACCTTC.

This clonotype was observed once. The chain has TRBV6-2 or TRBV6-3 and TRBJ2-3, with D possibly being TRBD2 (7 bases). V lost 2 bases and J lost 1, with 10 bases in between. Germline V gives CDR1 MNHEY, CDR2 SVGEGT. The CDR3 covers 15 residues. Written as DNA, the CDR3 is TGTGCCAGCAGTTACGGAGGGGGGGGCACAGATACGCAGTATTTT. As protein: CASSYGGGGTDTQYF.

This clonotype was counted ten times or more. V and J are TRBV28 and TRBJ1-1, with 8 bases lining up with TRBD1. Germline V gene sequence: CDR1 MDHEN, CDR2 SYDVKM. Unmatched junction bases numbered 8, after V lost 4 bases and J lost 4 bases. There are 15 residues in the CDR3. The CDR3 region has the DNA TGTGCCAGCAGTTCGATTGGACAGGGAGCCACTGAAGCTTTCTTT. It specifies CASSSIGQGATEAFF.